This T cell receptor beta chain was captured in a study of CD8+ T cells in alopecia areata. Findings and caveats of the study: Across lesional scalp, and particularly alopecia totalis/universalis, clonality surpassed that of normal scalp.

Worth noting for this clone: Its cognate antigen is unknown.

The CDR3 consists of 12 residues. The V gene end was trimmed by 6 bases and the J gene end by 6 bases; junction bases not matched to a gene: 2. Germline assignment: CDR1 SGHDN and CDR2 FVKESK. Following RNA extraction, reverse transcription yielded cDNA that acted as the sequencing template. The assay was immunoSEQ multiplex PCR, and TCRdb's table has in-frame clones only and misses some. The sample records 140,000 to 150,000 clones, approximately 87% being singletons. The rearrangement uses TRBV14 and TRBJ2-1; 7 bases align to TRBD1. Source: CD8+ T cells sorted from blood, taken at week 0. This sequence was found in a human donor with alopecia areata. CDR3 sequence: CASSRDSNEQFF. The CDR3 DNA reads as TGTGCCAGCAGTCGGGACAGCAATGAGCAGTTCTTC. The whole variable domain, filled in from reference TRBV14 and TRBJ2-1, reads EAGVTQFPSHSVIEKGQTVTLRCDPISGHDNLYWYRRVMGKEIKFLLHFVKESKQDESGMPNNRFLAERTGGTYSTLKVQPAELEDSGVYFCASSRDSNEQFFGPGTRLTVL.